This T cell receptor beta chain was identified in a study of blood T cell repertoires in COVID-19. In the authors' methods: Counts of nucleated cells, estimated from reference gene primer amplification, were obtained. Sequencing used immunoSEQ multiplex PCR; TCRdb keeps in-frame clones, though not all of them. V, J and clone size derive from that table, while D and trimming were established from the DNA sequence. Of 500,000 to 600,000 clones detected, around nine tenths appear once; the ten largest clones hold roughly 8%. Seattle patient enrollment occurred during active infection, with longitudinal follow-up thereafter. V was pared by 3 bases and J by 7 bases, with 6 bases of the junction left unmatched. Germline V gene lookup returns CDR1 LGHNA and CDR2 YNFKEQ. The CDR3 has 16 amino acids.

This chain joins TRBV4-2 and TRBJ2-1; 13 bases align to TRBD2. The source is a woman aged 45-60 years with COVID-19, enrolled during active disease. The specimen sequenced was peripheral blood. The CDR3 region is CASSHVLAGGQNEQFF. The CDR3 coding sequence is TGTGCCAGCAGCCACGTACTAGCGGGGGGGCAAAATGAGCAGTTCTTC.